This T cell receptor beta chain was sequenced for a study of T cells in Graves' hyperthyroidism and ophthalmopathy. Study-wide background: Peripheral blood was taken when the disease was first diagnosed, before any treatment began.

This CDR3 region has 13 residues. CDR1 SQVTM and CDR2 ANQGSEA come from the germline V gene. V shed 7 bases, J shed 5 bases, and the junction held 5 bases outside the gene matches. Template material for amplifying TCR beta CDR3 regions consisted of RNA transcripts. Initially, a first-round RT-PCR of the TCR CDR3 employed the HTBI primer set. From the multiplex PCR reads, TCRdb called clonotypes with MiXCR, one entry per CDR3 protein. The table shows about 560,000 distinct CDR3 sequences, with approximately 15% occurring only once. General study points: Most expanded thyroid clonotypes above 0.001 also appeared in blood.

Points on this clonotype: Its antigen is currently unknown.

The sample consisted of blood. V and J are TRBV29-1 and TRBJ1-1, with 12 bases fitting TRBD1. The clonotype was recovered from a woman between 18 and 29 years old with Graves' hyperthyroidism. This chain's CDR3 is CSALGQGATEAFF. The CDR3, as DNA: TGCAGCGCCCTGGGACAGGGGGCAACTGAAGCTTTCTTT. Complete variable domain (other parts from reference TRBV29-1 and TRBJ1-1): SAVISQKPSRDICQRGTSLTIQCQVDSQVTMMFWYRQQPGQSLTLIATANQGSEATYESGFVIDKFPISRPNLTFSTLTVSNMSPEDSSIYLCSALGQGATEAFFGQGTRLTVV.